This TCR beta chain was retrieved from a study of T cells in localized non-small cell lung cancer. The CDR3 sequence is 13 residues long. Trimming at V came to 2 bases and at J to 3 bases, leaving 0 bases not matched to a gene. Germline V CDR1 and CDR2: SGHAT, FQNNGV. Regarding this clone: The target antigen is unknown.

TCRdb keeps only in-frame clones here, not all; method: immunoSEQ multiplex PCR. The sample shows 53,000 or so clones, roughly 90% of them seen only once. Findings of the study overall: Median detection of top 100 tumor clones in adjacent lung was 57 clones.

The sample in question was peripheral blood, obtained before any cancer treatment. The chain joins TRBV11-2 to TRBJ2-7; 8 bases fit TRBD1. This TCR came from a man between 40 and 69 years old with stage I lung adenocarcinoma. Here the CDR3 reads CASSLTGGYEQYF. The CDR3 coding sequence is TGTGCCAGCAGCTTAACAGGGGGCTACGAGCAGTACTTC.